This paragraph covers one T cell receptor (beta chain) sequence. This CDR3 is 14 amino acids long. Trimming pared 6 bases from V and 7 bases from J, leaving 18 bases between. CDR1 MNHEY and CDR2 SMNVEV come from the germline V gene (reference sequence). The protocol was immunoSEQ multiplex PCR, while the TCRdb copy is restricted to in-frame clones and leaves out a portion. The sample has under 70,000 clones, roughly 91% seen once. This entry belongs to a study of T cell changes during pregnancy in multiple sclerosis. The sequence was collected from a female donor in good health, enrolled as a control in a pregnancy study. The chain uses TRBV27 and TRBJ1-2; no reliable D call. The source material was peripheral blood, sampled after pregnancy. For the CDR3, the DNA is TGTGCCAGCAGCTCGGGTTTTCTGGTGCCTGGCTACACCTTC. It encodes CASSSGFLVPGYTF.